These T cell receptor beta chains were read from a single sample in a study of shared clonotypes between healthy human individuals. TCRdb's table, derived via immunoSEQ multiplex PCR, lists solely in-frame clones and lacks some. This sample yields 330,000 or so clones, of which around 79% are seen a single time; about 10% belongs to the top ten. The source material was memory CD4+ T cells sorted from blood. The receptors stem from a man aged 25-45 years in good health. CDR3s include the opening cysteine and the closing phenylalanine or tryptophan. The D gene is left open where the match is weak. The listing skips clone size in some rows; elsewhere it reads once, few, many or a size class.

v_gene,abundance,d_gene,j_gene,CDR3nt,CDR3aa
TRBV4-2,few,-,TRBJ1-1,TGTGCCAGCAGCCAACTGGACAGACGGAACACTGAAGCTTTCTTT,CASSQLDRRNTEAFF
TRBV19,few,TRBD2,TRBJ2-7,TGTGCCAGTAGTCGTCGAGCAGCGGGATCCTACGAGCAGTACTTC,CASSRRAAGSYEQYF
TRBV7-7,few,-,TRBJ1-1,TGTGCTAGCAGCCTCCGAAAGGACACTGAAGCTTTCTTT,CASSLRKDTEAFF
TRBV28,-,TRBD2,TRBJ2-3,TGTGCCAGCAGATCGGGACTAGCGAACACAGATACGCAGTATTTT,CASRSGLANTDTQYF
TRBV28,-,TRBD2,TRBJ2-1,TGTGCCAGCAAGGAATTGGTAGCGGGAGTCTACAATGAGCAGTTCTTC,CASKELVAGVYNEQFF
TRBV5-4,-,-,TRBJ2-1,TGTGCCAGCAGTTCACGCGCCCCGTACAATGAGCAGTTCTTC,CASSSRAPYNEQFF
TRBV2,-,-,TRBJ2-3,TGTGCCAGCCCTCAGCCGGGTTCTTATAGCACAGATACGCAGTATTTT,CASPQPGSYSTDTQYF
TRBV6-5,-,TRBD2,TRBJ2-7,TGTGCCAGCATCGCTAGCGGGCCTACCTACGAGCAGTACTTC,CASIASGPTYEQYF
TRBV5-6,-,TRBD1,TRBJ1-2,TGTGCCAGCAACCGGGGACAGACTCATCAAGGCTACACCTTC,CASNRGQTHQGYTF
TRBV5-6,few,-,TRBJ2-7,TGTGCCAGCAGCTTGCCTGGCTACGAGCAGTACTTC,CASSLPGYEQYF
TRBV5-1,once,TRBD2,TRBJ2-2,TGCGCCAGCAGCCCGGTAGCGGGAGCAGGTACCGGGGAGCTGTTTTTT,CASSPVAGAGTGELFF
TRBV5-4,many,TRBD1,TRBJ2-3,TGTGCCAGCAGCTTTGGGAACAGGGGGTGGGCAGATACGCAGTATTTT,CASSFGNRGWADTQYF
TRBV2,few,TRBD1,TRBJ2-5,TGTGCCAGCAGTAAACGGACAGGGAAGACAGAGACCCAGTACTTC,CASSKRTGKTETQYF
TRBV7-9,-,-,TRBJ2-3,TGTGCCAGCAGCAAGACAGTTTATACGCAGTATTTT,CASSKTVYTQYF
TRBV14,-,TRBD2,TRBJ2-7,TGTGCCAGCAGCCAACGGACTAGCGGGTCACCCCTCTCCTACGAGCAGTACTTC,CASSQRTSGSPLSYEQYF
TRBV5-6,-,-,TRBJ2-7,TGTGCCAGCAGCGTGGGGGATCCCTACGAGCAGTACTTC,CASSVGDPYEQYF
TRBV5-1,-,-,TRBJ1-2,TGCGCCAGCAGCGCAGGGTCTTTTAACTATGGCTACACCTTC,CASSAGSFNYGYTF
TRBV11-3,-,TRBD2,TRBJ2-1,TGTGCCAGCAGCCCCGGGACTAGCAGCTACAATGAGCAGTTCTTC,CASSPGTSSYNEQFF
TRBV2,few,TRBD1,TRBJ2-7,TGTGCCAGCATAGGGGACAGGATTAGCTCCTACGAGCAGTACTTC,CASIGDRISSYEQYF
TRBV18,few,-,TRBJ2-7,TGTGCCAGCTCACCACGGGACGAGCAGTACTTC,CASSPRDEQYF
TRBV6-4,once,-,TRBJ2-3,TGTGCCAGGACGGCTAGTGCCGATACGCAGTATTTT,CARTASADTQYF
TRBV19,-,TRBD2,TRBJ2-1,TGTGCCAGTAGTGGGGATAGCGGGAGGGGACGCTACAATGAGCAGTTCTTC,CASSGDSGRGRYNEQFF
TRBV7-8,-,-,TRBJ2-1,TGTGCCAGCAGCTTATCTGAGGCGAGCTCCTACAATGAGCAGTTCTTC,CASSLSEASSYNEQFF
TRBV9,-,TRBD1,TRBJ2-1,TGTGCCAGCAGCGTAGACCCCGGACAGGGAGTGTACAATGAGCAGTTCTTC,CASSVDPGQGVYNEQFF
TRBV7-8,-,-,TRBJ1-2,TGTGCCAGCAGCCCCAAGGAGCAGAACTATGGCTACACCTTC,CASSPKEQNYGYTF
TRBV5-1,few,-,TRBJ1-1,TGCGCCAGCAGCTTGCAGACAGCGAACACTGAAGCTTTCTTT,CASSLQTANTEAFF
TRBV15,-,-,TRBJ2-7,TGTGCCACCAGCAGCCCATACCCGGGGGAATCCTACGAGCAGTACTTC,CATSSPYPGESYEQYF
TRBV7-6,-,-,TRBJ1-1,TGTGCCAGCAGCCCTTCACGAGCTGAAGCTTTCTTT,CASSPSRAEAFF
TRBV20-1,-,-,TRBJ2-1,TGCAGTGCGCGGCCCGAGCAGTTCTTC,CSARPEQFF
TRBV28,-,TRBD2,TRBJ2-3,TGTGCCAGCAGTTCACTAGCGCGACAGGATACGCAGTATTTT,CASSSLARQDTQYF
TRBV6-6,-,-,TRBJ2-5,TGTGCCAGCAGTTACTCAGGGCTGGGGGAGACCCAGTACTTC,CASSYSGLGETQYF
TRBV7-6,many,TRBD2,TRBJ2-7,TGTGCCAGCAGCCCCCAAAGGACTAGCGGAGCCTACGAGCAGTACTTC,CASSPQRTSGAYEQYF
TRBV28,-,-,TRBJ1-5,TGTGCCAGCAGTCTCCCCCAGCAGCCCCAGCATTTT,CASSLPQQPQHF
TRBV6-5,once,-,TRBJ2-3,TGTGCCAGCAGAACAGGGCCAGATACGCAGTATTTT,CASRTGPDTQYF
TRBV18,-,-,TRBJ2-7,TGTGCCAGCTCACCGTCACAGAGCTCCTACGAGCAGTACTTC,CASSPSQSSYEQYF
TRBV2,few,-,TRBJ2-3,TGTGCCAGCAGTGCAGGTATCCGCACAGATACGCAGTATTTT,CASSAGIRTDTQYF
TRBV10-3,few,-,TRBJ2-2,TGTGCCATCAACGACGGGACGGGAGACACCGGGGAGCTGTTTTTT,CAINDGTGDTGELFF
TRBV30,-,-,TRBJ2-5,TGTGCCTGGAGTGTCAAAGAGACCCAGTACTTC,CAWSVKETQYF